The clone carrying this TCR beta chain appeared once. Its specificity is not known. The donors were part of the validation cohort of roughly 110 subjects. That cohort was separate from the first cohort, which comprised roughly 670 subjects. Measured with immunoSEQ multiplex PCR; TCRdb has only the in-frame clones, and not every one. The sample consists of about 70,000 clones, 90% to 95% of them appearing once. This record comes from a study of cytomegalovirus exposure and HLA in healthy donors. Germline V gene data show CDR1 as MNHNS and CDR2 as SASEGT. The length of the CDR3 is 15 residues. Trimming removed 7 bases from V and 1 base from J, with 16 bases in between. General study findings and limits: In vitro confirmation showed a few CMV-associated chains to be CMV antigen specific. Generally TCR sequences proved uncommon, though certain public TCRs appeared in numerous donors. The listing of 150 to 200 TCR beta chains classed them as cytomegalovirus-associated.

The sequenced sample was PBMCs. This rearrangement joins TRBV6-1 to TRBJ2-5; the D gene is possibly TRBD2 (6 bases). This clonotype was obtained from a young man in good health and CMV-seropositive. The CDR3 reads CASTRRPSVQETQYF. CDR3 bases: TGTGCCAGCACTCGTAGGCCTAGCGTCCAAGAGACCCAGTACTTC.